This TCR beta chain was captured by sequencing in a study of CD8 T cells in ankylosing spondylitis. Findings of the study overall: Past research had described some motif variants in reactive arthritis synovial fluid and blood. Seemingly distinctive of ankylosing spondylitis blood was a TCR beta motif formed by eight highly homologous variants.

This clonotype was picked up many times. Its matching antigen is unknown. Molecular-barcoded quantitative 5'-RACE produced these TCR beta libraries. Each CDR3 protein is one row after TCRdb ran MiXCR on the 5' RACE reads. The table lists about 320,000 distinct CDR3 sequences, around a tenth of them singletons. J was trimmed by 6 bases and V by 8 bases; bases with no gene match: 11. Germline V gives CDR1 SQVTM, CDR2 ANQGSEA. This CDR3 contains 15 residues. The specimen was blood, either unsorted or a sorted T cell fraction (not recorded which). This receptor was taken from a female donor with ankylosing spondylitis or in good health (not recorded which). The chain employs TRBV29-1 and TRBJ2-2; 11 bases are shared with TRBD1. The CDR3 nucleotides are TGCAGCTCCCGGGGACAGGGGGTTTTAGCCGGGGAGCTGTTTTTT. Amino acids: CSSRGQGVLAGELFF.